This TCR beta chain was recorded in a study of OX40 agonist ivuxolimab in advanced cancers. Study-level information: Ivuxolimab, an antibody acting as an agonist of OX40 (CD134), was used to treat patients. Study findings and constraints: There were, on average, more expanded clones in CD8+ T cells than in CD4+. At 0.1 to 3.0 mg/kg, clonal expansion of CD4+ and CD8+ blood T cells had occurred by week 6.

There are 15 residues in the CDR3. Germline V gives CDR1 MNHEY, CDR2 SMNVEV (reference sequence). V lost 8 bases, J lost 7 bases, and 21 bases lay in between. Sequencing used immunoSEQ multiplex PCR; TCRdb keeps in-frame clones, though not all of them. Here the sample spans roughly 55,000 clones, 86% being singletons. To note about this clone: Its matching antigen is unknown.

This sequence joins TRBV27 and TRBJ2-1; a weak D match, TRBD2 (7 bases). This TCR was recovered from an adult with an advanced solid tumor such as melanoma, head and neck, liver or kidney cancer. The source was CD4+ or CD8+ T cells sorted from blood, collected in a trial of the OX40 agonist ivuxolimab. CDR3: CASHPPGGAKNEQFF. In DNA, the CDR3 is TGTGCCAGCCACCCCCCTGGGGGGGCAAAGAATGAGCAGTTCTTC.